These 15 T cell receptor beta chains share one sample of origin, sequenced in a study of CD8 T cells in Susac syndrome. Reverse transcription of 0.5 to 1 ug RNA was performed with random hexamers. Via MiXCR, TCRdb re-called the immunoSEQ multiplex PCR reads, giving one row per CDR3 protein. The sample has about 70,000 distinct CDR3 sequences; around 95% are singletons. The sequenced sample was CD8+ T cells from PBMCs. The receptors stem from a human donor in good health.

In DNA form, the CDR3 reads TGTGCCAGCAGCTTGACAGGGGGCTATGGCTACACCTTC. It encodes CASSLTGGYGYTF. The gene calls are TRBV7-9 and TRBJ1-2, with 9 bases matching TRBD1. This CDR3 comprises 13 residues. Germline trimming cut 3 bases from V and 4 bases from J; bases unmatched to any gene: 0. The germline V gene has CDR1 SEHNR and CDR2 FQNEAQ (reference sequence).

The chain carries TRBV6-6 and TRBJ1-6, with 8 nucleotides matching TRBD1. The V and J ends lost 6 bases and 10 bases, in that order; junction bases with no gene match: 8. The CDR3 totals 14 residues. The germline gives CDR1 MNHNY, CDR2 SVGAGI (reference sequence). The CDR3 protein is CASSRDRGNSPLHF. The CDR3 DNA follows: TGTGCCAGCAGCCGAGACAGGGGTAACTCACCCCTCCACTTT.

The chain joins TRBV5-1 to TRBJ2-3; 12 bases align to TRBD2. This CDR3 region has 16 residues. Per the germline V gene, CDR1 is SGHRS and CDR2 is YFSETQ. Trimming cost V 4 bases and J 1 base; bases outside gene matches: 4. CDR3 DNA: TGCGCCAGCAGCCCGCGACTAGCGGGAGGCACAGATACGCAGTATTTT. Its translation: CASSPRLAGGTDTQYF.

This CDR3 is CASGSGSNQPQHF. Here the CDR3 DNA reads TGTGCCAGCGGTTCGGGTAGCAATCAGCCCCAGCATTTT. V gene TRBV6-1 combines with J gene TRBJ1-5; no clear D. Per the germline V gene, CDR1 is MNHNS and CDR2 is SASEGT. V was clipped by 8 bases and J by 0 bases, with 8 bases between them. This CDR3 has 13 amino acids.

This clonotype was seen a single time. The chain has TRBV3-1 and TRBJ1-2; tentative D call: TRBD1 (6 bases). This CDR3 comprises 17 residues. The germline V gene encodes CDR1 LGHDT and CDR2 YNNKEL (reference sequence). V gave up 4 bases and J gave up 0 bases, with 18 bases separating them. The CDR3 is CASSPYRVSSANYGYTF. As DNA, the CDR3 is TGTGCCAGCAGCCCATACAGGGTCTCTTCAGCTAACTATGGCTACACCTTC.

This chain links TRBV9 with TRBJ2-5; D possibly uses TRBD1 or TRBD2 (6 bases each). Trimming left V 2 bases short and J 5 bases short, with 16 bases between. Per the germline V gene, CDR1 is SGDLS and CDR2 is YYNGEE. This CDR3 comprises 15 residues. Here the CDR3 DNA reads TGTGCCAGCAGCGTTGACACGGGGGCCGGGGAGACCCAGTACTTC. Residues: CASSVDTGAGETQYF.

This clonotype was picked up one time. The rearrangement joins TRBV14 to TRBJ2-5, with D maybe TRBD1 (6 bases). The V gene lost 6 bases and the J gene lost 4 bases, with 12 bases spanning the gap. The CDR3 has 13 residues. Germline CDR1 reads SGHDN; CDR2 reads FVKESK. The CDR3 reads CASRRTGTETQYF. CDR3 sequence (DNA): TGTGCCAGCAGAAGAACAGGGACAGAGACCCAGTACTTC.

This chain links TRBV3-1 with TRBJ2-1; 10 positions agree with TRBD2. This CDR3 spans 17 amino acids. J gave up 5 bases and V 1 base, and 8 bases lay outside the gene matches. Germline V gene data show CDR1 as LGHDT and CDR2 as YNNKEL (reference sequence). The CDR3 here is CASSQGEVAGGDNEQFF. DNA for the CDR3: TGTGCCAGCAGCCAAGGCGAGGTAGCGGGGGGCGACAATGAGCAGTTCTTC.

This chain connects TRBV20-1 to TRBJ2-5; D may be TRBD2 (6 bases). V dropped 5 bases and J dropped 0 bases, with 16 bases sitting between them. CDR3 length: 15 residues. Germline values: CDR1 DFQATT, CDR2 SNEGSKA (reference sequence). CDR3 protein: CSAPSTSKYQETQYF. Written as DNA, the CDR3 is TGCAGTGCTCCCAGTACTAGCAAGTACCAAGAGACCCAGTACTTC.

The DNA for the CDR3 is TGTGCCAGCAGCTTCAGGGCGTTGGGAGAGACCCAGTACTTC. It is translated as CASSFRALGETQYF. The rearrangement links TRBV7-9 to TRBJ2-5, with D perhaps TRBD1 (5 bases). Germline-derived CDR1 and CDR2 are SEHNR and FQNEAQ (reference sequence). The V and J ends lost 3 bases and 4 bases respectively, with 12 bases between them. CDR3 length: 14 amino acids.

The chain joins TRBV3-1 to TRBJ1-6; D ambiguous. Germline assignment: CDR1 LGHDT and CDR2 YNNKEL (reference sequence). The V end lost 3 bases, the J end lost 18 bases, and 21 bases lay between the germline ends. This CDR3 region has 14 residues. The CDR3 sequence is CASSQAEACWTSHF. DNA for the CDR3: TGTGCCAGCAGCCAGGCGGAGGCCTGTTGGACCTCCCACTTT.

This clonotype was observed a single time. The CDR3 is CASSLAGGPYEQYF. As DNA, the CDR3 is TGTGCCAGCAGCTTAGCGGGGGGCCCCTACGAGCAGTACTTC. This chain joins TRBV7-2 and TRBJ2-7; the D call may be TRBD1 or TRBD2 (6 bases each). Germline V gene lookup returns CDR1 SGHTA and CDR2 FQGNSA. The ends were cut back, 0 bases at V and 2 bases at J, with 8 bases in the middle. This CDR3 is 14 amino acids long.

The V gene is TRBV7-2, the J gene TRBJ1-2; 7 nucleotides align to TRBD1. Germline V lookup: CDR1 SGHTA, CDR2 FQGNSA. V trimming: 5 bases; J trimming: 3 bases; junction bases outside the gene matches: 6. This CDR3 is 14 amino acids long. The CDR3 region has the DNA TGTGCCAGCAGCCAAAACACAGGGGACTATGGCTACACCTTC. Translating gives CASSQNTGDYGYTF.

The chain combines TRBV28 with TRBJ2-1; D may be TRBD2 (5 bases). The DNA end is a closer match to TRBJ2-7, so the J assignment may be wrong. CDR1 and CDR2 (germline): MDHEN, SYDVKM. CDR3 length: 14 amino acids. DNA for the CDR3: TGTGCCAGCAGATTGGAGGCAGGAGGAGACGAGCAGTACGTC. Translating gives CASRLEAGGDEQYV.

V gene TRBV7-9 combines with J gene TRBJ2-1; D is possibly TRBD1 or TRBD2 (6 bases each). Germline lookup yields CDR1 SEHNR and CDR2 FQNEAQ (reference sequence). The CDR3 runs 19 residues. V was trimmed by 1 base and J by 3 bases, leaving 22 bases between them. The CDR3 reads CASSLGGGSESSIYNEQFF. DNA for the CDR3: TGTGCCAGCAGCTTAGGAGGGGGGTCCGAATCTTCCATCTACAATGAGCAGTTCTTC. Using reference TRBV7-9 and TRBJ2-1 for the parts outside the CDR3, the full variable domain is DTGVSQNPRHKITKRGQNVTFRCDPISEHNRLYWYRQTLGQGPEFLTYFQNEAQLEKSRLLSDRFSAERPKGSFSTLEIQRTEQGDSAMYLCASSLGGGSESSIYNEQFFGPGTRLTVL.